This TCR beta chain was recorded in a study of siplizumab effects on memory and regulatory T cells. Only one count was recorded for this clone. Its antigen is unidentified. Trimming left V 1 base short and J 3 bases short, with 14 bases between. This CDR3 has 16 residues. The germline gives CDR1 SGHTA, CDR2 FQGNSA. Profiled with immunoSEQ multiplex PCR; TCRdb holds only in-frame clones, not every one. Altogether about 97,000 clones are present, around 90% being singletons, with the ten largest covering more than 10%. Study-wide results and limits: Memory T cells appeared less diverse than naive cells, which seemed to contribute substantially to alloresponse.

Specimen: non-Treg CD4+ T cells sorted from blood. The chain links TRBV7-2 to TRBJ2-3; TRBD1 might be the D (6 bases). The TCR was taken from a human donor in good health. CDR3 bases: TGTGCCAGCAGCTTAGACGGGGACATCCTGACAGATACGCAGTATTTT. The encoded protein is CASSLDGDILTDTQYF.